This T cell receptor beta chain appears in the sequencing data of a study of regulatory T cells in long-lasting Graves disease. Described time point: newly diagnosed GD, antithyroid drugs for less than 3 months. Making the TCR library involved RNA that had been extracted from PBMCs. Patients came from an endocrinology department in Xi'an, China. CDR3-region Arm-PCR and iRepertoire HTBI primers produced the TCR beta libraries. In the original analysis: Sequenced samples collectively carried under 75 TRBV and roughly 15 TRBJ segments. TCRdb analysed the multiplex PCR reads with MiXCR anew, one entry per CDR3 protein. TCRdb's processing, not the study's, gives the V and J calls here. The sample has around 250,000 distinct CDR3 sequences; around 20% are singletons. This clonotype was counted many times. CDR1 is KGHSH, CDR2 LQKENI, per germline. V was clipped by 3 bases and J by 3 bases, with 10 bases between them. The CDR3 length is 14 residues.

The rearrangement uses TRBV18 and TRBJ2-3, with D perhaps TRBD1 (6 bases). The TCR sequence derives from a female donor with Graves disease. The sample in question was peripheral blood mononuclear cells (PBMCs), obtained at new diagnosis, from a patient treated with antithyroid drugs. The CDR3 loop is CASSPRTETDTQYF. The CDR3, as DNA: TGTGCCAGCTCACCGAGGACAGAAACAGATACGCAGTATTTT.